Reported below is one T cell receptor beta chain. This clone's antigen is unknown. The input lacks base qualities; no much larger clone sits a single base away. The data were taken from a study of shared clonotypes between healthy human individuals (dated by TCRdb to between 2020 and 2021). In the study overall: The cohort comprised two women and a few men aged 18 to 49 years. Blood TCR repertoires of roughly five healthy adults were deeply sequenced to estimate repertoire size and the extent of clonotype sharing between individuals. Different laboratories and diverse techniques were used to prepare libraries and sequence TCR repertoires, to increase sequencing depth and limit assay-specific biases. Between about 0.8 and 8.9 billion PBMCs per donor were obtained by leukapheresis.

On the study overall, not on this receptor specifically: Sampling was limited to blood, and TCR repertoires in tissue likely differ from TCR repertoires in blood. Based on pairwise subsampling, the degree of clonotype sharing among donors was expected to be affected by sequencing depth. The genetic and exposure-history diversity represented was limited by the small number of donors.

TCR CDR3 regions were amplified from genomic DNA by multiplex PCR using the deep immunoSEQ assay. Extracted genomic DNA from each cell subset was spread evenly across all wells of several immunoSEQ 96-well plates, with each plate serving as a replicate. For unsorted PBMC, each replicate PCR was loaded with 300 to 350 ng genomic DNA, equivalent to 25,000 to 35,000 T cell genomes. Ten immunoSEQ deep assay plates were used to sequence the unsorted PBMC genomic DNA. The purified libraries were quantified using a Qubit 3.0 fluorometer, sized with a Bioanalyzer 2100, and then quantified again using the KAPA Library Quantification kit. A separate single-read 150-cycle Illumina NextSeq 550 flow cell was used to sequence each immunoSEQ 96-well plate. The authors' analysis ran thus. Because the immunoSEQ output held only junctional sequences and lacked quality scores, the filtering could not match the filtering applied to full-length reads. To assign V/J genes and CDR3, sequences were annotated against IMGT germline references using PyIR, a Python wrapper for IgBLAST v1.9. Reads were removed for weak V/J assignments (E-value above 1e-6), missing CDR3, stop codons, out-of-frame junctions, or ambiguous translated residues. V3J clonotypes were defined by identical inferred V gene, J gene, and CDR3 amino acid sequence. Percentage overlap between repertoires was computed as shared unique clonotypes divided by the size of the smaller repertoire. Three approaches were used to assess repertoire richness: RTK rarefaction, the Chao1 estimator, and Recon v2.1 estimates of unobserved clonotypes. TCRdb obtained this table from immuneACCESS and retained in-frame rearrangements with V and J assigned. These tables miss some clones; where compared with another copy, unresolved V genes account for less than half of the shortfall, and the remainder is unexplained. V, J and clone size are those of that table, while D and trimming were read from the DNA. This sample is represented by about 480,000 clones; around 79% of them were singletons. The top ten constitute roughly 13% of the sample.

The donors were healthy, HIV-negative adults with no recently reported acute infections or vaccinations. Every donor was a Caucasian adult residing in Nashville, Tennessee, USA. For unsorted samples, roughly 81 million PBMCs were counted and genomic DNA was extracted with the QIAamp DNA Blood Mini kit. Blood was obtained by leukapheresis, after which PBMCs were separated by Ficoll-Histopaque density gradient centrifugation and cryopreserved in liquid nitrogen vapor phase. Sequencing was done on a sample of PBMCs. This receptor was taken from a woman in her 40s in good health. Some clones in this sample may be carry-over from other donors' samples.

The CDR3 in this case is CASSGRTGMNTEAFF. The base sequence is TGTGCCAGCAGCGGACGGACAGGGATGAACACTGAAGCTTTCTTT. The rearranged segments are TRBV9 and TRBJ1-1, and 8 junction bases match TRBD1. The CDR3 starts with the cysteine, ends with the phenylalanine, and has 15 residues. Only CDR3 DNA is held: 45 bases, read in frame from base 1. V loses 3 bases at its end and J loses 0 bases; junction bases beyond the gene matches: 4. Based on the germline V gene, the CDR1 and CDR2 sequences are SGDLS and YYNGEE.